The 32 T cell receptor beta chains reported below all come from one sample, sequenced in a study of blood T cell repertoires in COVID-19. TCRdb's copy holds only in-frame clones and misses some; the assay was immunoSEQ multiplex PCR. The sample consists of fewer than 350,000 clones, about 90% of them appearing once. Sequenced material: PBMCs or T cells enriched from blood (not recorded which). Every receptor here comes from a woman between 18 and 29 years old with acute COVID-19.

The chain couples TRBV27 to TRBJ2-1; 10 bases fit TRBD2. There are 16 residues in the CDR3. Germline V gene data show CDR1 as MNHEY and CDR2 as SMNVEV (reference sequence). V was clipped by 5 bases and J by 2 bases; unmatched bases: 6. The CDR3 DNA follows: TGTGCCAGCAGTGGATCTAGCGGGAGAGCCTACAATGAGCAGTTCTTC. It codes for CASSGSSGRAYNEQFF.

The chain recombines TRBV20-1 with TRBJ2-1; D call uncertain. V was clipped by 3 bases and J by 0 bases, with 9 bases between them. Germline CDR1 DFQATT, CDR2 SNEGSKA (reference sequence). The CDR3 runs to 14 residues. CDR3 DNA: TGCAGTGCTAGTCAGTTAAGCTCCTACAATGAGCAGTTCTTC. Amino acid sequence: CSASQLSSYNEQFF.

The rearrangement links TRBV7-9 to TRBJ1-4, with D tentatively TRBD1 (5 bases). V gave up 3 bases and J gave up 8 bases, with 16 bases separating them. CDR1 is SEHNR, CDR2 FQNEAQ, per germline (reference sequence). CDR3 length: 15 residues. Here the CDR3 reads CASSLRGDGPEKLFF. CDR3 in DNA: TGTGCCAGCAGCTTGCGGGGGGATGGTCCCGAAAAACTGTTTTTT.

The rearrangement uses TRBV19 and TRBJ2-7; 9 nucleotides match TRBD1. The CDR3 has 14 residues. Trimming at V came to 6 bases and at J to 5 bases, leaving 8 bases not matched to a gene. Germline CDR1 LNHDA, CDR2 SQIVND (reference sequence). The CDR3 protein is CASRNRDRVDEQYF. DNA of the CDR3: TGTGCCAGTAGGAACCGGGACAGGGTCGACGAGCAGTACTTC.

DNA of the CDR3: TGTGCCACCTACGGGACCGGGGAGCTGTTTTTT. Translation: CATYGTGELFF. The chain is built from TRBV2 and TRBJ2-2, with D unresolved. The germline CDR1 and CDR2 sequences are SNHLY and FYNNEI. The CDR3 runs 11 residues. V was shortened by 10 bases and J by 5 bases, with 8 bases between the two germline ends.

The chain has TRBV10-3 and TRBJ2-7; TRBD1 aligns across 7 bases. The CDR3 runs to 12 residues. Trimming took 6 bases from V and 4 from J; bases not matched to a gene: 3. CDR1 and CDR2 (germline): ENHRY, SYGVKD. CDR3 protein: CAISGQAYEQYF. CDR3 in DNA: TGTGCCATCAGCGGACAGGCGTACGAGCAGTACTTC.

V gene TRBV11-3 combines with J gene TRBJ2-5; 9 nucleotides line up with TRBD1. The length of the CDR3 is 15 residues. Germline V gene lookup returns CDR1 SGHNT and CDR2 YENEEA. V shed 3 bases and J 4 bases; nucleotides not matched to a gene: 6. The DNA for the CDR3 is TGTGCCAGCAGCTTGGGGGACAGGGTAGGAGAGACCCAGTACTTC. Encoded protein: CASSLGDRVGETQYF.

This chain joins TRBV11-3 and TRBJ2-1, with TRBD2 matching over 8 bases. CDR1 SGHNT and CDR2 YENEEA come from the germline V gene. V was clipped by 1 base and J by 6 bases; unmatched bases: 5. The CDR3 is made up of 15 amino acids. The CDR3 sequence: CASSLGRGRSNEQFF. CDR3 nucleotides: TGTGCCAGCAGCTTAGGCCGCGGGAGGAGCAATGAGCAGTTCTTC.

This chain's CDR3 is CASSLSGSGVYNEQFF. CDR3 DNA: TGTGCCAGCAGTTTATCGGGTAGCGGAGTCTACAATGAGCAGTTCTTC. This chain uses TRBV28 with TRBJ2-1; tentative D call: TRBD2 (6 bases). Germline CDR1 and CDR2: MDHEN and SYDVKM. The CDR3 is made up of 16 amino acids. V lost 1 base and J 3 bases, leaving 13 bases between the germline ends.

CDR3 DNA sequence: TGTGCCAGCAGCTTAAGGGGCGGGGAAATTTACGAGCAGTACTTC. Translated: CASSLRGGEIYEQYF. The chain joins TRBV7-3 to TRBJ2-7; a weak D match, TRBD2 (6 bases). V was cut by 1 base and J by 4 bases, with 14 bases left in between. The germline V gene has CDR1 SGHTA and CDR2 FQGTGA. There are 15 residues in the CDR3. Full variable domain (remainder filled in from reference TRBV7-3 and TRBJ2-7): GAGVSQTPSNKVTEKGKYVELRCDPISGHTALYWYRQSLGQGPEFLIYFQGTGAADDSGLPNDRFFAVRPEGSVSTLKIQRTERGDSAVYLCASSLRGGEIYEQYFGPGTRLTVT.

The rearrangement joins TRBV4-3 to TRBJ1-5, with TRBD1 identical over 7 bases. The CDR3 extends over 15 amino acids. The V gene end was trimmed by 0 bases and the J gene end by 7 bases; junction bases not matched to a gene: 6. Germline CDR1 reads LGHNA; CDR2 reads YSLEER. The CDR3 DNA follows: TGCGCCAGCAGCCAAGATCGACAGGGAGGCCAGCCCCAGCATTTT. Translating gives CASSQDRQGGQPQHF.

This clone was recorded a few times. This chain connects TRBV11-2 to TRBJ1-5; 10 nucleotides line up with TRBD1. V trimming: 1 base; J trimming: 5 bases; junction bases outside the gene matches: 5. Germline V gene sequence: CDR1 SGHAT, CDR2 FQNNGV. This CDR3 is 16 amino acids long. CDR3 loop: CASSLGGTGVDQPQHF. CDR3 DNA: TGTGCCAGCAGCTTAGGCGGGACAGGGGTTGATCAGCCCCAGCATTTT.

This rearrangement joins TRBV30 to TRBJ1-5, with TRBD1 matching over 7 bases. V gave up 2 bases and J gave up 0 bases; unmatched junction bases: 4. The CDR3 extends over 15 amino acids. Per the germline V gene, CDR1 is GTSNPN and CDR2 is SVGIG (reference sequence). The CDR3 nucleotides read TGTGCCTGGAGTCCGGGACAGATTAGCAATCAGCCCCAGCATTTT. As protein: CAWSPGQISNQPQHF.

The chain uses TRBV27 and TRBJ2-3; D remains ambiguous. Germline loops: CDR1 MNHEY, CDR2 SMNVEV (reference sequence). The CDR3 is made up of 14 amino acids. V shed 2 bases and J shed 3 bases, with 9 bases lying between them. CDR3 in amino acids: CASSLASATDTQYF. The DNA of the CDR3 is TGTGCCAGCAGTTTAGCCTCAGCGACAGATACGCAGTATTTT.

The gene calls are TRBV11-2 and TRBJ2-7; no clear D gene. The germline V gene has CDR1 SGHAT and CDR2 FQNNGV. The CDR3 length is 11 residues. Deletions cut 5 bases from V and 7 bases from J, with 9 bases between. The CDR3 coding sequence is TGTGCCAGCAGCCCCTATCTTGAGCAGTACTTC. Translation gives CASSPYLEQYF.

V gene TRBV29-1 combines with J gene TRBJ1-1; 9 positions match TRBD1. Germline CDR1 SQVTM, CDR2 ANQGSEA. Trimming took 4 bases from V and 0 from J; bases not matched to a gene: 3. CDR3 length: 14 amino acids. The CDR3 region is CSVGQGVLNTEAFF. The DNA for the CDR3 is TGCAGCGTTGGACAGGGGGTCTTGAACACTGAAGCTTTCTTT.

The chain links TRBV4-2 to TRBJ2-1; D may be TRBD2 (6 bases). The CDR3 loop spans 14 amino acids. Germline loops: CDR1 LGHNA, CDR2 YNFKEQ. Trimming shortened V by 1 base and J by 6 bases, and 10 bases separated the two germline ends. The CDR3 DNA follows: TGTGCCAGCAGCCAAGCGGGGACTGTCAATGAGCAGTTCTTC. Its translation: CASSQAGTVNEQFF.

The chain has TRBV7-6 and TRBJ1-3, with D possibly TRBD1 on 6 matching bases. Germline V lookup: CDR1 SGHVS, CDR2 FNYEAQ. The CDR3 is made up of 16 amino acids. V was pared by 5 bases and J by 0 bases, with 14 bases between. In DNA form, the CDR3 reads TGTGCCAGCAGCGCCTCAAAAGGGGGCTCTGGAAACACCATATATTTT. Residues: CASSASKGGSGNTIYF.

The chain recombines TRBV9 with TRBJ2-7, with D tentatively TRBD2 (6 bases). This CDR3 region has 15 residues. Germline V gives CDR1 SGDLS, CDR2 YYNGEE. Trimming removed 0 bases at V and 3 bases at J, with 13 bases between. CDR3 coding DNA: TGTGCCAGCAGCGTAGGGAGGGACCTCAGCTACGAGCAGTACTTC. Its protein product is CASSVGRDLSYEQYF.

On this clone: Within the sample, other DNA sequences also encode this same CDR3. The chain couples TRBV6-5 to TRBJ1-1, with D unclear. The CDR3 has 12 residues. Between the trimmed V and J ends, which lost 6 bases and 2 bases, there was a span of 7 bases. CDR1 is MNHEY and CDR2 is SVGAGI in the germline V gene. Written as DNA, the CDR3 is TGTGCCAGCAGATCAGGTAACACTGAAGCTTTCTTT. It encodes CASRSGNTEAFF.

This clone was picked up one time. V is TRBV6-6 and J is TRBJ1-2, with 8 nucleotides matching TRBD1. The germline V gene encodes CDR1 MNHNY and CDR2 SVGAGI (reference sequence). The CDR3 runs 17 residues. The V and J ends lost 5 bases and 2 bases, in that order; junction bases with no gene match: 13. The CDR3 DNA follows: TGTGCCAGCAGTCGTATTGGAGACAGGGGTCCAAACTATGGCTACACCTTC. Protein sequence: CASSRIGDRGPNYGYTF.

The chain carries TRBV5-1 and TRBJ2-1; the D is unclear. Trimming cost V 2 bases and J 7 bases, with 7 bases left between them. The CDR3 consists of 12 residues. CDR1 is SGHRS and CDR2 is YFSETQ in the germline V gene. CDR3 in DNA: TGCGCCAGCAGCTTTAGTAGTAATGAGCAGTTCTTC. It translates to CASSFSSNEQFF.

The CDR3 reads CASSLGREWYNEQFF. CDR3 coding DNA: TGTGCCAGCAGCTTAGGGCGGGAGTGGTACAATGAGCAGTTCTTC. The chain recombines TRBV13 with TRBJ2-1, with 7 positions matching TRBD2. Looked up from germline, CDR1 is PRHDT and CDR2 is FYEKMQ (reference sequence). The CDR3 extends over 15 amino acids. The V segment lost 0 bases and the J segment 4 bases; nucleotides outside the gene matches: 3.

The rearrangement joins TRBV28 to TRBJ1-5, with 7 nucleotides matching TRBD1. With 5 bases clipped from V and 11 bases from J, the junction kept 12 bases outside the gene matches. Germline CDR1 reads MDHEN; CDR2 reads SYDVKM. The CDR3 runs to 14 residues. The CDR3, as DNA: TGTGCCAGCAGTATGTTTCAGGGGGGTGTGACCCAGCATTTT. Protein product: CASSMFQGGVTQHF.

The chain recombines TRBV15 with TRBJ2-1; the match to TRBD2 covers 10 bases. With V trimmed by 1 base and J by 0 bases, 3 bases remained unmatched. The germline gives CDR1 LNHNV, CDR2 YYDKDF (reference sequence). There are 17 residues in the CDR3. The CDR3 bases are TGTGCCACCAGCAGAGGAAGCGGGAGGGCCTCCTACAATGAGCAGTTCTTC. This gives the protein CATSRGSGRASYNEQFF.

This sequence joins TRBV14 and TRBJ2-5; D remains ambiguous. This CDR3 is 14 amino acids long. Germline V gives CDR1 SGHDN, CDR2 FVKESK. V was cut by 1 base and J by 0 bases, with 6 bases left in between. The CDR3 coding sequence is TGTGCCAGCAGCCAAGGACTGTACCAAGAGACCCAGTACTTC. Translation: CASSQGLYQETQYF.

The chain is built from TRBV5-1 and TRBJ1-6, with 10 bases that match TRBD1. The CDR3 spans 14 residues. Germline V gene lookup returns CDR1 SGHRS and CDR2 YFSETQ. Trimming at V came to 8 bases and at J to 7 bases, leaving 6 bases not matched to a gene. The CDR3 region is CASSRDRGNSPLHF. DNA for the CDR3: TGCGCCAGTAGCCGGGACAGGGGAAATTCACCCCTCCACTTT.

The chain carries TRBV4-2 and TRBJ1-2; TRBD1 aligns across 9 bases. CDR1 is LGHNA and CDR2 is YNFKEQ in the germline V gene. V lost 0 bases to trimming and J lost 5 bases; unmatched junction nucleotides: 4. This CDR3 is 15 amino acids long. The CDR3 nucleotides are TGTGCCAGCAGCCAAGAACGGACAGGGGCTTATGGCTACACCTTC. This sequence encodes CASSQERTGAYGYTF.

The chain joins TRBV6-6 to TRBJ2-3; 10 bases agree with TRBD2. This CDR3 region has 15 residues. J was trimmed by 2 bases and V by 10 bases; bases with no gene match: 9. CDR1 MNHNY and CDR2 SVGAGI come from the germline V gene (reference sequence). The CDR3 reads CATAQREGLTDTQYF. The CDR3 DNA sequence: TGTGCCACCGCCCAGCGGGAGGGCCTCACAGATACGCAGTATTTT.

The CDR3 is CASSLATGTGGEQYF. The CDR3 DNA is TGCGCCAGCAGCTTGGCCACCGGGACAGGGGGGGAGCAGTACTTC. This chain uses TRBV5-1 with TRBJ2-7; 11 bases agree with TRBD1. The trim removed 0 bases at V and 7 bases at J, leaving 6 bases unmatched. This CDR3 spans 15 amino acids. Germline V gene sequence: CDR1 SGHRS, CDR2 YFSETQ. Combining the CDR3 with reference TRBV5-1 and TRBJ2-7 gives the whole variable domain KAGVTQTPRYLIKTRGQQVTLSCSPISGHRSVSWYQQTPGQGLQFLFEYFSETQRNKGNFPGRFSGRQFSNSRSEMNVSTLELGDSALYLCASSLATGTGGEQYFGPGTRLTVT.

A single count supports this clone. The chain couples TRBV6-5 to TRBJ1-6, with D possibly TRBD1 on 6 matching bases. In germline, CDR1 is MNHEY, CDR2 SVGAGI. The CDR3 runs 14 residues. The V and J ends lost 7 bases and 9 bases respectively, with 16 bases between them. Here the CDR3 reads CASTGTGFSSPLHF. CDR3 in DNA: TGTGCCAGCACCGGAACAGGGTTTTCTTCACCCCTCCACTTT.

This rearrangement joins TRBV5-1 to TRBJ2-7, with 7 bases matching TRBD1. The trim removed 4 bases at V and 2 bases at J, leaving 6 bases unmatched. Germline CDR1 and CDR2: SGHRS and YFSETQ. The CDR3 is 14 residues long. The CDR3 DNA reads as TGCGCCAGCAGCCCCACAGGGACAGCCTACGAGCAGTACTTC. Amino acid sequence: CASSPTGTAYEQYF.